What follows are 27 T cell receptor beta chains derived from one specimen sequenced in a study of cytomegalovirus exposure and HLA in healthy donors (dated by TCRdb to about 2017). Library preparation employed the immunoSEQ multiplex PCR assay. For the multiplex PCR, a mixture combining 60 forward primers for TCR Vbeta segments and 13 reverse primers for TCR Jbeta segments was used. Sourced from immuneACCESS, this table was stored by TCRdb with only in-frame sequences that have V and J called. A share of the clones is absent; for the studies checked, an unresolved V gene accounts for under half, and the remainder has no known explanation. The sample includes approximately 130,000 clones, with around four fifths observed a single time. The biggest ten clones account for more than 1.1% of the sample. The material sequenced was PBMCs. Receptors originate from a woman between 40 and 55 years old in good health and CMV-seronegative.

This clone has only one observation. The chain has TRBV15 and TRBJ1-1; no reliable D call. V lost 0 bases to trimming and J lost 1 base, with 12 bases between them. This CDR3 has 16 amino acids. Germline values: CDR1 LNHNV, CDR2 YYDKDF (reference sequence). CDR3 amino acids: CATSRDWLEGNTEAFF. CDR3 coding DNA: TGTGCCACCAGCAGAGATTGGCTTGAGGGGAACACTGAAGCTTTCTTT.

The chain carries TRBV6-5 and TRBJ1-5; TRBD1 matches 8 bases. Germline CDR1 is MNHEY and CDR2 is SVGAGI. The junction had 9 bases not matched to a gene; V was cut back by 7 bases and J by 4 bases. The CDR3 is 15 residues long. The CDR3 here is CASNPDRVSNQPQHF. CDR3 in DNA: TGTGCCAGCAATCCGGACAGGGTATCGAATCAGCCCCAGCATTTT.

This clone was observed a handful of times. V gene TRBV7-9 combines with J gene TRBJ2-1, with 9 bases fitting TRBD2. Germline CDR1 reads SEHNR; CDR2 reads FQNEAQ (reference sequence). CDR3 length: 17 residues. With V trimmed by 2 bases and J by 7 bases, 12 bases remained unmatched. The CDR3: CASSLLMGGGAQNEQFF. Here the CDR3 DNA reads TGTGCCAGCAGCTTATTAATGGGCGGGGGGGCCCAAAATGAGCAGTTCTTC.

The V call is TRBV6-5, the J call TRBJ1-4; tentatively, D is TRBD1 (5 bases). This CDR3 comprises 16 residues. In germline, CDR1 is MNHEY, CDR2 SVGAGI. Deletions cut 2 bases from V and 4 bases from J, with 14 bases between. CDR3 sequence reads: CASSYARSGGNEKLFF. Written as DNA, the CDR3 is TGTGCCAGCAGTTACGCAAGGTCGGGGGGTAATGAAAAACTGTTTTTT.

This chain uses TRBV13 with TRBJ1-5; TRBD1 is a possible D gene (5 bases). CDR3 size: 12 residues. The V end lost 6 bases, the J end lost 9 bases, and 12 bases lay between the germline ends. In germline, CDR1 is PRHDT, CDR2 FYEKMQ (reference sequence). The CDR3 loop reads CASSEGARPQHF. The CDR3, as DNA: TGTGCCAGCAGTGAAGGGGCTCGGCCCCAGCATTTT.

CDR3: CASSSPRTSYEQYF. The CDR3 DNA reads TGTGCCAGCAGCTCTCCCCGGACTAGCTACGAGCAGTACTTC. The chain is built from TRBV5-4 and TRBJ2-7; TRBD2 matches at 7 bases. There are 14 residues in the CDR3. V lost 3 bases to trimming and J lost 3 bases; unmatched junction nucleotides: 6. The germline V gene encodes CDR1 SGHNT and CDR2 YYREEE (reference sequence).

The rearrangement links TRBV6-6 to TRBJ2-7, with D possibly being TRBD1 (7 bases). Germline-derived CDR1 and CDR2 are MNHNY and SVGAGI (reference sequence). The ends were cut back, 2 bases at V and 5 bases at J, with 10 bases in the middle. There are 13 residues in the CDR3. CDR3 sequence (DNA): TGTGCCAGCAGTTACACAGGGGAGGACGAGCAGTACTTC. Translated: CASSYTGEDEQYF.

The rearrangement links TRBV2 to TRBJ2-1; 12 positions agree with TRBD2. The CDR3 totals 17 residues. After removal of 1 base from V and 9 bases from J, the junction contained 10 bases not matched to a gene. Germline V CDR1 and CDR2: SNHLY, FYNNEI. The CDR3 nucleotides are TGTGCCAGCAGTGAAGTGAGGGCTAGCGGGGGGGCAGGTGAGCAGTTCTTC. Protein sequence: CASSEVRASGGAGEQFF. Full variable domain (rest looked up from reference TRBV2 and TRBJ2-1): EPEVTQTPSHQVTQMGQEVILRCVPISNHLYFYWYRQILGQKVEFLVSFYNNEISEKSEIFDDQFSVERPDGSNFTLKIRSTKLEDSAMYFCASSEVRASGGAGEQFFGPGTRLTVL.

The rearrangement uses TRBV30 and TRBJ2-7; 8 nucleotides align to TRBD2. Germline CDR1 is GTSNPN and CDR2 is SVGIG (reference sequence). With V trimmed by 0 bases and J by 5 bases, 6 bases remained unmatched. The CDR3 contains 14 residues. CDR3 loop: CAWSVSGGAHEQYF. The CDR3 DNA reads as TGTGCCTGGAGTGTATCGGGGGGGGCCCACGAGCAGTACTTC.

This clone was observed a few times. The J gene is TRBJ1-1, the V gene TRBV11-2; perhaps TRBD1 as D (6 bases). Trimming stripped 2 bases from V and 8 bases from J, with 12 bases between. CDR3 length: 13 amino acids. Germline CDR1 is SGHAT and CDR2 is FQNNGV. Here the CDR3 reads CASSLTGSPEAFF. The DNA for the CDR3 is TGTGCCAGCAGCTTAACAGGGTCTCCCGAAGCTTTCTTT.

As regards this clone: At the DNA level, this CDR3 is encoded by other sequences in the same sample as well. CDR3 sequence: CASSVGGDTEAFF. DNA for the CDR3: TGTGCCAGCAGCGTCGGGGGGGACACTGAAGCTTTCTTT. This sequence joins TRBV9 and TRBJ1-1, with D tentatively TRBD1 (5 bases). The V end was cut by 2 bases, the J end by 3 bases, with 8 bases between. This CDR3 is built from 13 residues. Germline V gene lookup returns CDR1 SGDLS and CDR2 YYNGEE.

This clone was detected only a few times. Other DNA sequences of this sample code for an identical CDR3. V gene TRBV5-1 combines with J gene TRBJ1-1; tentatively, D is TRBD1 (6 bases). CDR3 size: 13 residues. The germline V gene has CDR1 SGHRS and CDR2 YFSETQ. Trimming removed 3 bases at V and 1 base at J, with 7 bases between. The CDR3 coding sequence is TGCGCCAGCAGCTCACAGGGGAACACTGAAGCTTTCTTT. Translating it yields CASSSQGNTEAFF.

This chain links TRBV10-3 with TRBJ2-1; tentatively, D is TRBD2 (5 bases). V lost 9 bases to trimming and J lost 4 bases, with 19 bases between them. The CDR3 runs 15 residues. Germline V gene data show CDR1 as ENHRY and CDR2 as SYGVKD. CDR3 sequence reads: CAIQGRVGWYNEQFF. Here the CDR3 DNA reads TGTGCCATTCAAGGGCGGGTTGGTTGGTACAATGAGCAGTTCTTC.

This clone was detected only once. This rearrangement joins TRBV19 to TRBJ2-7; 15 positions match TRBD2. Losses at the gene ends were 4 bases for V and 6 bases for J; bases not matched to a gene: 10. This CDR3 is built from 17 residues. Germline V lookup: CDR1 LNHDA, CDR2 SQIVND (reference sequence). The CDR3 nucleotides are TGTGCCAGTAGTAGGACTAGCGGGGGGGCTGATGTCGGCGAGCAGTACTTC. Protein: CASSRTSGGADVGEQYF.

This chain connects TRBV5-1 to TRBJ2-5, with D possibly being TRBD2 (6 bases). Matching the DNA end better, TRBJ2-7 makes the J call doubtful. Germline-derived CDR1 and CDR2 are SGHRS and YFSETQ. The CDR3 contains 14 residues. This CDR3 reads CASSSPGPGSEQYF. DNA of the CDR3: TGCGCCAGCAGCTCACCGGGACCCGGGAGCGAGCAGTACTTC.

The chain links TRBV5-1 to TRBJ1-4, with a tentative D call TRBD1 (5 bases). Trimming took 0 bases from V and 3 from J, leaving 15 bases between them. CDR3 size: 17 residues. CDR1 SGHRS and CDR2 YFSETQ come from the germline V gene. The CDR3 region has the DNA TGCGCCAGCAGCTTGGTAGGGCGACAGATATCTAATGAAAAACTGTTTTTT. Protein product: CASSLVGRQISNEKLFF.

The chain links TRBV7-8 to TRBJ1-2, with D perhaps TRBD1 (5 bases). CDR1 is SGHVS, CDR2 FQNEAQ, per germline. V shed 1 base and J shed 4 bases, with 7 bases lying between them. The CDR3 has 13 residues. CDR3 bases: TGTGCCAGCAGCTTAGGGCAGGGCTATGGCTACACCTTC. Protein product: CASSLGQGYGYTF.

The gene calls are TRBV6-1 and TRBJ1-1; 7 positions agree with TRBD1. V gave up 2 bases and J gave up 0 bases; unmatched junction bases: 6. The germline CDR1 and CDR2 sequences are MNHNS and SASEGT. The CDR3 has 16 amino acids. For the CDR3, the DNA is TGTGCCAGCAGTGAACCCCGGGGACAGATGAACACTGAAGCTTTCTTT. Amino acids: CASSEPRGQMNTEAFF.

This sequence joins TRBV11-2 and TRBJ1-1; D gene ambiguous. Germline V gives CDR1 SGHAT, CDR2 FQNNGV. The CDR3 loop spans 13 amino acids. V was clipped by 7 bases and J by 0 bases, with 9 bases between them. CDR3 bases: TGTGCCAGCACAGGAAACCTGAACACTGAAGCTTTCTTT. Amino acids: CASTGNLNTEAFF.

The chain combines TRBV14 with TRBJ1-6; 8 nucleotides align to TRBD1. The trim removed 0 bases at V and 9 bases at J, leaving 10 bases unmatched. Germline loops: CDR1 SGHDN, CDR2 FVKESK. This CDR3 contains 17 residues. The CDR3 loop is CASSQDIPGTGGSPLHF. DNA of the CDR3: TGTGCCAGCAGCCAAGACATCCCCGGTACAGGGGGTTCACCCCTCCACTTT.

This clone was seen a handful of times. The chain couples TRBV4-1 to TRBJ2-7, with a possible D match to TRBD1 (6 bases). The CDR3 spans 16 residues. Germline V lookup: CDR1 MGHRA, CDR2 YSYEKL. V lost 0 bases and J 3 bases, leaving 15 bases between the germline ends. Here the CDR3 reads CASSQDYQGRVYEQYF. Written as DNA, the CDR3 is TGCGCCAGCAGCCAAGATTATCAGGGGCGGGTCTACGAGCAGTACTTC.

The chain links TRBV30 to TRBJ2-7; 7 positions agree with TRBD1. This CDR3 has 12 amino acids. Trimming took 3 bases from V and 5 from J; bases not matched to a gene: 4. The V gene's germline CDR1 is GTSNPN and CDR2 SVGIG (reference sequence). DNA of the CDR3: TGTGCCTGGAGGAGAACAGGGGACGAGCAGTACTTC. Protein sequence: CAWRRTGDEQYF. The full variable domain, with the rest looked up from reference TRBV30 and TRBJ2-7, is SQTIHQWPATLVQPVGSPLSLECTVEGTSNPNLYWYRQAAGRGLQLLFYSVGIGQISSEVPQNLSASRPQDRQFILSSKKLLLSDSGFYLCAWRRTGDEQYFGPGTRLTVT.

The J gene is TRBJ2-1, the V gene TRBV29-1, with D maybe TRBD1 (5 bases). Trimming took off 7 bases at V and 6 bases at J, with 19 bases between the two ends. The CDR3 is 14 residues long. CDR1 is SQVTM and CDR2 is ANQGSEA in the germline V gene. CDR3: CSAKQEFRFNEQFF. Written as DNA, the CDR3 is TGCAGCGCAAAACAGGAGTTCCGATTCAATGAGCAGTTCTTC.

The rearrangement uses TRBV11-3 and TRBJ1-1; 11 bases align to TRBD1. CDR3 length equals 15 residues. Germline V gene sequence: CDR1 SGHNT, CDR2 YENEEA. Trimming cost V 3 bases and J 4 bases; bases outside gene matches: 4. CDR3 nucleotides: TGTGCCAGCAGCTTGGGCGGGACAGGGGGCACTGAAGCTTTCTTT. Its protein is CASSLGGTGGTEAFF.

CDR3 protein: CASRTTGLYGYTF. In nucleotides, the CDR3 is TGTGCCAGCAGGACGACAGGGCTCTATGGCTACACCTTC. The chain joins TRBV28 to TRBJ1-2; 7 bases are shared with TRBD1. The CDR3 consists of 13 residues. V gave up 6 bases and J gave up 4 bases; unmatched junction bases: 5. Germline CDR1 and CDR2: MDHEN and SYDVKM.

The CDR3 DNA sequence: TGTGCCAGCAGAACAGGGGGCAGTAGCTATGGCTACACCTTC. This gives the protein CASRTGGSSYGYTF. The rearrangement links TRBV28 to TRBJ1-2, with 9 bases fitting TRBD1. Germline V gene lookup returns CDR1 MDHEN and CDR2 SYDVKM. This CDR3 contains 14 residues. The J segment lost 4 bases and the V segment lost 6 bases, leaving 6 bases of the junction unmatched.

The chain employs TRBV28 and TRBJ1-1, with D uncertain. Trimming stripped 5 bases from V and 3 bases from J, with 16 bases between. Germline V gene data show CDR1 as MDHEN and CDR2 as SYDVKM. This CDR3 comprises 15 residues. CDR3 sequence reads: CASSPAEWEHTEAFF. DNA of the CDR3: TGTGCCAGCAGTCCCGCCGAGTGGGAGCACACTGAAGCTTTCTTT.